This entry concerns a single TCR beta chain. The data were taken from a study of cytomegalovirus exposure and HLA in healthy donors. Trimming took 2 bases from V and 1 from J; bases not matched to a gene: 0. Looked up from germline, CDR1 is SGHTA and CDR2 is FQGNSA. This CDR3 region has 15 residues. PCR involved 60 Vbeta and 13 Jbeta primers. The method was immunoSEQ multiplex PCR; TCRdb's version includes in-frame clones alone and lacks a portion of them. The profile covers around 190,000 clones, with 70% to 85% appearing a single time and 0.69% taken by the ten largest. The sequenced sample was PBMCs. The chain joins TRBV7-2 to TRBJ2-4; 9 bases are a match to TRBD2. The clonotype originates from a woman in her thirties or forties in good health and CMV-seronegative. In DNA, the CDR3 is TGTGCCAGCAGCTTAAGCGGGGGGGCCAAAAACATTCAGTACTTC. Protein sequence: CASSLSGGAKNIQYF. The full variable domain, with the rest looked up from reference TRBV7-2 and TRBJ2-4, is GAGVSQSPSNKVTEKGKDVELRCDPISGHTALYWYRQSLGQGLEFLIYFQGNSAPDKSGLPSDRFSAERTGGSVSTLTIQRTQQEDSAVYLCASSLSGGAKNIQYFGAGTRLSVL.